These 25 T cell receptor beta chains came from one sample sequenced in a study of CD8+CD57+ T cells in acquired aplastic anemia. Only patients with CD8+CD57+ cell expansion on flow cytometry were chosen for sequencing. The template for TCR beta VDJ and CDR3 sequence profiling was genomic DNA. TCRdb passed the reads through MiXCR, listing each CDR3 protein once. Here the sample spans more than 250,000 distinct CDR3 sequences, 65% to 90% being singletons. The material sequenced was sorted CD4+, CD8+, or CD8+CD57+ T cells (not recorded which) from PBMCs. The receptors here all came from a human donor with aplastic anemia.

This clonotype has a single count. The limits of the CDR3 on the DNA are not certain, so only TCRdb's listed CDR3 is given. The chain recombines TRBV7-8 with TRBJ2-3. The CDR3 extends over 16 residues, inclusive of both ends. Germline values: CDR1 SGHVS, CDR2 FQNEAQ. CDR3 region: CASSLDGAEQYVGQYF.

The CDR3 nucleotides are TGTGCCAGCAGCTGTCATCCAGACGCGTCCGCCCTTGGCTACACCTTC. Amino acid sequence: CASSCHPDASALGYTF. The gene calls are TRBV7-8 and TRBJ1-2; D is unresolved. Trimming took off 4 bases at V and 7 bases at J, with 22 bases between the two ends. Germline values: CDR1 SGHVS, CDR2 FQNEAQ. This CDR3 comprises 16 residues. The complete variable domain, with remaining parts taken from reference TRBV7-8 and TRBJ1-2, reads GAGVSQSPRYKVAKRGQDVALRCDPISGHVSLFWYQQALGQGPEFLTYFQNEAQLDKSGLPSDRFFAERPEGSVSTLKIQRTQQEDSAVYLCASSCHPDASALGYTFGSGTRLTVV.

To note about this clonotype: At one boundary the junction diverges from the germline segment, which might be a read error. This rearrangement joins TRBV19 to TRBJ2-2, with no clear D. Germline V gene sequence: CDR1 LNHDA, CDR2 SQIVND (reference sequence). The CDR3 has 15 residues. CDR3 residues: CASSNATGDTGELFF. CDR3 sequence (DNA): TGTGCCAGTAGTAATGCTACCGGAGACACCGGTGAGCTGTTTTTT.

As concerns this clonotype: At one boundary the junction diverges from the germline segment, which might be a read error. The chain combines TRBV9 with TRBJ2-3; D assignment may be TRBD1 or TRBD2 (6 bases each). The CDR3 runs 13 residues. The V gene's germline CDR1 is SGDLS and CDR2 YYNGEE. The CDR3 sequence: CASRDGGTYTHEF. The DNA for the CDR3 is TGTGCCAGCAGGGACGGGGGCACATATACGCATGAGTTT.

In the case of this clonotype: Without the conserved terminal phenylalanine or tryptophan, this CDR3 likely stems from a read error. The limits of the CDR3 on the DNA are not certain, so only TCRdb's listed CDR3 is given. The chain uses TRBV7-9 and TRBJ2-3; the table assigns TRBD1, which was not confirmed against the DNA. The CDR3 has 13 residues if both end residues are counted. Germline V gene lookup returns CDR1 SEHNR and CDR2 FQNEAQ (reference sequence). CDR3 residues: CAYPGCCGEQFFV.

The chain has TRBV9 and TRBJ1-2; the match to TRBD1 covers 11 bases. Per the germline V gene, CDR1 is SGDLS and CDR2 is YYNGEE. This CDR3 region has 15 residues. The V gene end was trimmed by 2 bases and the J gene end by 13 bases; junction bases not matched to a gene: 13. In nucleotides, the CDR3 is TGTGCCAGCAGCGTGGGAGGGACAGGGGGTCCTACGAGCACCTTC. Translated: CASSVGGTGGPTSTF. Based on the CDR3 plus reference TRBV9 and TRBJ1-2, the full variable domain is DSGVTQTPKHLITATGQRVTLRCSPRSGDLSVYWYQQSLDQGLQFLIQYYNGEERAKGNILERFSAQQFPDLHSELNLSSLELGDSALYFCASSVGGTGGPTSTFGSGTRLTVV.

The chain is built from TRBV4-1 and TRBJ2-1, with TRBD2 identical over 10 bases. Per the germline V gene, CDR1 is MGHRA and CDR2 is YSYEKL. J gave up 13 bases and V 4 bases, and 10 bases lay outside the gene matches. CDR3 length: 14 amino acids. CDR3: CASSPGEREGTQFF. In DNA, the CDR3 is TGCGCCAGCAGCCCGGGGGAGCGGGAGGGAACTCAGTTCTTC.

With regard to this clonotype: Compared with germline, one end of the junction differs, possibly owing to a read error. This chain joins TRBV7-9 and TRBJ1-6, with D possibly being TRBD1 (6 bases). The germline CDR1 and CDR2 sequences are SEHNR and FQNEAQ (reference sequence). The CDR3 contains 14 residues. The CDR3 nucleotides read TGTGCCAGCAGCTTTAAAAGAAGCGGGGGGCGCGATGACTTT. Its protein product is CASSFKRSGGRDDF. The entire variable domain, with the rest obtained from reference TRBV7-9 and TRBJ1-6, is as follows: DTGVSQNPRHKITKRGQNVTFRCDPISEHNRLYWYRQTLGQGPEFLTYFQNEAQLEKSRLLSDRFSAERPKGSFSTLEIQRTEQGDSAMYLCASSFKRSGGRDDFGNGTRLTVT.

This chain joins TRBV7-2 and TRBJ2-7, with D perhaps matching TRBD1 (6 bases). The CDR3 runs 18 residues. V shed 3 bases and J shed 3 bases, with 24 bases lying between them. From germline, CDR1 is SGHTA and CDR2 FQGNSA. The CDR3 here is CASSLTGGADDGYYEQYV. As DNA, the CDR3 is TGTGCCAGCAGCTTGACTGGGGGCGCCGACGACGGCTACTACGAGCAGTACGTC.

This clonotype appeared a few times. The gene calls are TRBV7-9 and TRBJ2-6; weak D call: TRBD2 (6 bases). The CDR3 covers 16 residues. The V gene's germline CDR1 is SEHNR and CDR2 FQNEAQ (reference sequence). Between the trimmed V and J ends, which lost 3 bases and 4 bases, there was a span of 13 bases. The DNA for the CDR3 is TGTGCCAGCAGCTTGGAGGGGAGCTACGGGGCCAACGTCCTGACTTTC. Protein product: CASSLEGSYGANVLTF.

This CDR3 is CASSLKRSGGNGDQFF. In nucleotides, the CDR3 is TGTGCCAGCAGCTTGAAAAGAAGCGGCGGGAATGGCGACCAGTTCTTC. V and J are TRBV7-2 and TRBJ2-1, with D possibly being TRBD2 (6 bases). CDR3 length: 16 amino acids. Trimming pared 3 bases from V and 13 bases from J, leaving 25 bases between. Germline V gene sequence: CDR1 SGHTA, CDR2 FQGNSA.

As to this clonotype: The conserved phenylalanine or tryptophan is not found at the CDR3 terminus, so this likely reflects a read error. The CDR3 DNA sequence: TGTGCCAGCAGCTTAGCGAGGGTCCCCTCTGGGCAGTATGTT. This translates into CASSLARVPSGQYV. The rearrangement joins TRBV7-6 to TRBJ2-3, with D possibly being TRBD2 (5 bases). Trimming left V 0 bases short and J 11 bases short, with 15 bases between. The CDR3 covers 14 residues. Per the germline V gene, CDR1 is SGHVS and CDR2 is FNYEAQ.

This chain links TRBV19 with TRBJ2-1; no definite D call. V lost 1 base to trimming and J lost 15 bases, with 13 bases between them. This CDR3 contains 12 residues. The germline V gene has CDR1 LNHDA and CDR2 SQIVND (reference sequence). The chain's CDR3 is CASSIGPAVRFF. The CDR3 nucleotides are TGTGCCAGTAGTATAGGCCCAGCAGTTCGGTTCTTC.

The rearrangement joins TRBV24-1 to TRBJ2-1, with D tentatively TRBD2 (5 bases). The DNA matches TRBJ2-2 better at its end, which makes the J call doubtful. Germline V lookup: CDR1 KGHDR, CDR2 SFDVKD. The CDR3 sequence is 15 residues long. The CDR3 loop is CATSVLAGVHEELFF. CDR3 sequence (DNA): TGTGCCACCAGTGTTTTAGCCGGGGTTCACGAGGAGCTGTTTTTT.

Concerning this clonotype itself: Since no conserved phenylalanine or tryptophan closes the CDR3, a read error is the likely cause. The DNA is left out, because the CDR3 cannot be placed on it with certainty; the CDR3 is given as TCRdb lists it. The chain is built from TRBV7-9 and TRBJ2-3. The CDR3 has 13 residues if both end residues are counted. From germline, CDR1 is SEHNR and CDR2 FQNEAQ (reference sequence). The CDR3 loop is CASSSQATAVEHC.

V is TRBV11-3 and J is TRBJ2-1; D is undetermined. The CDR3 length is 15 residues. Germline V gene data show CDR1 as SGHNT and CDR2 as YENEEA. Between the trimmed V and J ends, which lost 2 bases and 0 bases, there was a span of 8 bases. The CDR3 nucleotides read TGTGCCAGCAGCTTACAACGAAGCTCCTACAATGAGCAGTTCTTC. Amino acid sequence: CASSLQRSSYNEQFF.

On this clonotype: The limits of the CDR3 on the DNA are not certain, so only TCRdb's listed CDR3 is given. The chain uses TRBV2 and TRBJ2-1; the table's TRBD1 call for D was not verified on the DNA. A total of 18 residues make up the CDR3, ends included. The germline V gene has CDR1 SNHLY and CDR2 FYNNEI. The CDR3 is CASSDAYSNQPQHFGEFF.

The CDR3 DNA is TGTGCCAGCAGTTTTCTAGCGGGAGAAATCTACGAGCAGTACTTC. Translating it yields CASSFLAGEIYEQYF. The chain employs TRBV27 and TRBJ2-7, with TRBD2 matching over 10 bases. The CDR3 has 15 amino acids. V trimming: 3 bases; J trimming: 3 bases; junction bases outside the gene matches: 5. The germline V gene has CDR1 MNHEY and CDR2 SMNVEV (reference sequence).

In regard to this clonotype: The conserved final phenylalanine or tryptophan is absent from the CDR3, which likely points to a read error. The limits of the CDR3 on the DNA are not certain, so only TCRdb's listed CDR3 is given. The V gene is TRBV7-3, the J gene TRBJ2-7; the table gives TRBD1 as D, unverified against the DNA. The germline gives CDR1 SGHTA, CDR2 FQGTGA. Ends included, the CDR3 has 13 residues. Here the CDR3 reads CATSLKGGHEKYY.

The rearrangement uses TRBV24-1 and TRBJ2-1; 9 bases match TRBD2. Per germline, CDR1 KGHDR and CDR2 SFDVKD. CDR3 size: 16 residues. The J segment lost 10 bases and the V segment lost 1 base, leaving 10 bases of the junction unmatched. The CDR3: CATSDFGRGGANEQFF. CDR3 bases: TGTGCCACCAGTGATTTTGGGCGGGGGGGCGCCAACGAGCAGTTCTTC.

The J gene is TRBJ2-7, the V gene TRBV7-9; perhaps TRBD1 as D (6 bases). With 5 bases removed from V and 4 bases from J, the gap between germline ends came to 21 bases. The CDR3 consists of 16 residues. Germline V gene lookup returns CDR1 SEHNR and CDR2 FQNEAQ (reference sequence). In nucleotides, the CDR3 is TGTGCCAGCAGCCCGAGTTATTCAGGGGAAGGGTACGAGCAGTACTTC. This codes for CASSPSYSGEGYEQYF.

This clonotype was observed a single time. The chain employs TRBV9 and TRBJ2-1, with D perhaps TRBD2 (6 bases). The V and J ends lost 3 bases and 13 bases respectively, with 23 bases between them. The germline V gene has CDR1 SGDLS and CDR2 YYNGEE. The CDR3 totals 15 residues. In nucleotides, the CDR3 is TGTGCCAGCAGCGCCGGGAGCGCCTCCTATAATTCACAGTTCTTC. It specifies CASSAGSASYNSQFF. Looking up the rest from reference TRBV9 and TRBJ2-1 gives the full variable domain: DSGVTQTPKHLITATGQRVTLRCSPRSGDLSVYWYQQSLDQGLQFLIQYYNGEERAKGNILERFSAQQFPDLHSELNLSSLELGDSALYFCASSAGSASYNSQFFGPGTRLTVL.

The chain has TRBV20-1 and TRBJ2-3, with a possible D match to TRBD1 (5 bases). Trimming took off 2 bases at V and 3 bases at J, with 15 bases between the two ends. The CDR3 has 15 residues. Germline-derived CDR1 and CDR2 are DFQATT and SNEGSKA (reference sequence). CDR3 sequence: CSARLAGRDTDTQYF. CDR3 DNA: TGCAGTGCTAGATTAGCTGGCAGGGATACAGATACGCAGTATTTT.

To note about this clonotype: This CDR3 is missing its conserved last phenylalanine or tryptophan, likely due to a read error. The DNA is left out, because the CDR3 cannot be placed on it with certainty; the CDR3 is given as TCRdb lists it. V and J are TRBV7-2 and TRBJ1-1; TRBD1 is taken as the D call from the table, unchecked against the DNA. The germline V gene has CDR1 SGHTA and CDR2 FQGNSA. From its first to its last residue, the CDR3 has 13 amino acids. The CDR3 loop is CASSLSGGADDGY.

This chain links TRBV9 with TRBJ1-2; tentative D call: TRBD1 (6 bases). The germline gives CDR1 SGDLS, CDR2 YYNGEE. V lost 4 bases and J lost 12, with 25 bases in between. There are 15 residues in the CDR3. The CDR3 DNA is TGTGCCAGCAGCTTAGCGCGGGAGGGGGGCTATGACGACACCTTC. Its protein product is CASSLAREGGYDDTF. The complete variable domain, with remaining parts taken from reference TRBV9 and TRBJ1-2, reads DSGVTQTPKHLITATGQRVTLRCSPRSGDLSVYWYQQSLDQGLQFLIQYYNGEERAKGNILERFSAQQFPDLHSELNLSSLELGDSALYFCASSLAREGGYDDTFGSGTRLTVV.